Listed below are T cell receptor beta chains from one sample, sequenced in a study of beta chain features in type 1 diabetes. Using immunoSEQ multiplex PCR, the repertoire was profiled, and TCRdb retains in-frame clones only, with some absent. The sample records about 340,000 clones, 13% being singletons. The specimen sequenced was naive CD4+ T cells from blood. These receptors all stem from a woman under 30 with type 1 diabetes. CDR3s include the opening cysteine and the closing phenylalanine or tryptophan. The order of the fields is D gene, J gene, clone size, V gene, CDR3 protein, CDR3 DNA. The D gene is left open where the match is weak. Not every row has a clone size; where given, it reads once, few, many or a size class.

>.|TRBJ2-7|.|TRBV28
CASSFLSYEQYF
TGTGCCAGCAGTTTTCTTTCCTACGAGCAGTACTTC
>.|TRBJ1-2|few|TRBV18
CASSPPPGSTPNYGYTF
TGTGCCAGCTCACCACCCCCAGGCAGCACACCTAACTATGGCTACACCTTC
>TRBD1|TRBJ2-1|.|TRBV7-8
CASSLDRVGYNEQFF
TGTGCCAGCAGCCTTGACAGGGTCGGCTACAATGAGCAGTTCTTC
>.|TRBJ1-2|few|TRBV7-9
CASSVNYGGGYTF
TGTGCCAGCAGCGTCAATTACGGTGGTGGCTACACCTTC
>.|TRBJ2-5|many|TRBV7-2
CASSFGETQYF
TGTGCCAGCAGCTTCGGAGAGACCCAGTACTTC
>TRBD2|TRBJ2-3|.|TRBV10-3
CATLAGDTQYF
TGTGCCACGCTAGCGGGAGATACGCAGTATTTT
>.|TRBJ2-7|few|TRBV7-3
CASSLRRGSYEQYF
TGTGCCAGCAGCTTGAGGCGGGGTTCCTACGAGCAGTACTTC
>.|TRBJ2-2|.|TRBV5-1
CASSLAPSGGSKGGELFF
TGCGCCAGCAGCTTGGCCCCAAGTGGAGGGAGCAAAGGCGGGGAGCTGTTTTTT
>.|TRBJ2-3|.|TRBV7-3
CASSLQGAPSTDTQYF
TGTGCCAGCAGCTTACAAGGGGCCCCTAGCACAGATACGCAGTATTTT
>.|TRBJ2-5|few|TRBV11-2
CASSFLRETQYF
TGTGCCAGCAGCTTCCTCAGGGAGACCCAGTACTTC
>.|TRBJ1-1|.|TRBV6-5
CASSYKGWTEAFF
TGTGCCAGCAGTTACAAGGGGTGGACTGAAGCTTTCTTT
>.|TRBJ1-5|.|TRBV28
CASRFGLGLSNQPQHF
TGTGCCAGCAGGTTCGGCCTGGGGCTTAGCAATCAGCCCCAGCATTTT
>TRBD1|TRBJ1-1|many|TRBV29-1
CSVDRGQGAFF
TGCAGCGTTGACCGGGGACAGGGAGCTTTCTTT
>.|TRBJ2-4|few|TRBV2
CASNRDILAKNIQYF
TGTGCCAGCAACCGGGACATACTAGCCAAAAACATTCAGTACTTC
>.|TRBJ2-3|.|TRBV18
CASSPRQGRTDTQYF
TGTGCCAGCTCACCAAGGCAGGGGCGCACAGATACGCAGTATTTT
>TRBD2|TRBJ2-3|.|TRBV7-8
CASSYGSAGGGTDTQYF
TGTGCCAGCAGCTACGGGTCGGCGGGAGGGGGCACAGATACGCAGTATTTT
>TRBD2|TRBJ2-4|.|TRBV7-9
CASTKAGPSENIQYF
TGTGCCAGCACGAAAGCGGGGCCCTCGGAAAACATTCAGTACTTC
>.|TRBJ2-6|many|TRBV28
CASSRQGTTNVLTF
TGTGCCAGCAGTAGGCAGGGTACGACCAACGTCCTGACTTTC
>TRBD2|TRBJ2-1|few|TRBV28
CASSLIPAGGPREQFF
TGTGCCAGCAGCTTGATCCCTGCGGGAGGGCCAAGAGAGCAGTTCTTC
>TRBD1|TRBJ1-1|few|TRBV7-9
CASSSRDSEAFF
TGTGCCAGCAGCTCCCGGGACAGTGAAGCTTTCTTT
>.|TRBJ1-1|.|TRBV30
CAWSKITGLNTEAFF
TGTGCCTGGAGTAAGATTACAGGGCTGAACACTGAAGCTTTCTTT
>.|TRBJ2-2|.|TRBV5-1
CASSLVEYPNAVGELFF
TGCGCCAGCAGCTTGGTGGAGTATCCGAATGCTGTCGGGGAGCTGTTTTTT
>TRBD1|TRBJ1-1|.|TRBV7-2
CASSKQGEGTEAFF
TGTGCCAGCAGCAAACAGGGGGAGGGCACTGAAGCTTTCTTT
>TRBD1|TRBJ1-5|.|TRBV7-9
CASSRSGGQGAGQPQHF
TGTGCCAGCAGCCGATCGGGTGGCCAGGGGGCAGGACAGCCCCAGCATTTT
>TRBD1|TRBJ1-5|few|TRBV30
CAWSADREDQPQHF
TGTGCCTGGAGCGCGGACAGGGAGGATCAGCCCCAGCATTTT
>TRBD2|TRBJ2-3|.|TRBV5-1
CASSPNSGTTDTQYF
TGCGCCAGCAGCCCGAATAGCGGGACCACAGATACGCAGTATTTT
>TRBD1|TRBJ2-7|.|TRBV23-1
CASSQSTGAGEQYF
TGCGCCAGCAGTCAGTCGACAGGGGCAGGCGAGCAGTACTTC
>TRBD1|TRBJ1-4|.|TRBV18
CASRQGVGEKLFF
TGTGCCAGCCGACAGGGCGTCGGTGAAAAACTGTTTTTT
>TRBD2|TRBJ2-7|.|TRBV7-2
CASSAASGRYEQYF
TGTGCCAGCAGCGCAGCTAGCGGGCGGTACGAGCAGTACTTC
>TRBD2|TRBJ2-1|.|TRBV9
CASSGQRESSYNEQFF
TGTGCCAGCAGCGGCCAGCGGGAGAGCTCCTACAATGAGCAGTTCTTC
>.|TRBJ1-2|.|TRBV6-5
CASSLDRLDGYTF
TGTGCCAGCAGTCTAGACAGGCTTGATGGCTACACCTTC
>TRBD1|TRBJ1-1|few|TRBV5-1
CASSGGFGQGGTEAFF
TGCGCCAGCAGCGGGGGATTCGGACAGGGAGGGACTGAAGCTTTCTTT
>.|TRBJ2-2|few|TRBV11-2
CASSPIEAGELFF
TGTGCCAGCAGCCCCATCGAGGCCGGGGAGCTGTTTTTT
>TRBD2|TRBJ2-3|.|TRBV9
CASSVLTSGTDTQYF
TGTGCCAGCAGCGTGTTGACTAGCGGCACAGATACGCAGTATTTT
>TRBD1|TRBJ2-3|few|TRBV7-2
CASSSLGQGATDTQYF
TGTGCCAGCAGCTCCCTGGGACAGGGGGCAACAGATACGCAGTATTTT
>.|TRBJ1-1|few|TRBV7-3
CASSTYLNTEAFF
TGTGCCAGCAGCACATACCTGAACACTGAAGCTTTCTTT
>.|TRBJ2-1|few|TRBV7-2
CASSSPFGEQFF
TGTGCCAGCAGCTCGCCCTTCGGTGAGCAGTTCTTC
>TRBD1|TRBJ1-2|.|TRBV19
CASSTLGQGGYTF
TGTGCCAGTAGTACACTCGGACAGGGAGGCTACACCTTC
>TRBD1|TRBJ2-7|.|TRBV19
CASSTDRAYEQYF
TGTGCCAGTAGCACAGACAGGGCCTACGAGCAGTACTTC
>.|TRBJ1-1|few|TRBV18
CASSPRTGQNTEAFF
TGTGCCAGCTCACCTCGGACGGGACAGAACACTGAAGCTTTCTTT
>TRBD2|TRBJ2-1|.|TRBV7-2
CASGQREPYNEQFF
TGTGCCAGCGGCCAGCGGGAGCCTTACAATGAGCAGTTCTTC
>.|TRBJ1-5|few|TRBV6-1
CASSAAMGGGQPQHF
TGTGCCAGCAGTGCTGCCATGGGGGGAGGCCAGCCCCAGCATTTT
>TRBD2|TRBJ2-5|.|TRBV5-1
CASSLIPGLAPETQYF
TGCGCCAGCAGCTTGATACCGGGACTAGCTCCGGAGACCCAGTACTTC
>.|TRBJ1-1|.|TRBV9
CASSPTGMNTEAFF
TGTGCCAGCAGCCCAACAGGTATGAACACTGAAGCTTTCTTT
>TRBD2|TRBJ2-5|few|TRBV7-9
CASSTGGGETQYF
TGTGCCAGCAGCACCGGCGGGGGGGAGACCCAGTACTTC